Sequencing of this TCR beta chain was carried out in a study of T-cell reconstitution after alpha-beta-depleted transplantation in children. This sample's TCRbeta library carried unique molecular identifier barcodes. One entry per CDR3 protein results from TCRdb running MiXCR on the PCR reads. This table has 4,000 to 4,500 distinct CDR3 sequences, roughly a fifth appearing once. This clonotype occurred many times. Its antigen remains unidentified. General observations from the study: After transplant, at about two months, alpha-beta T cells were reportedly derived from several hundred expanded graft clones.

This sequence was found in a male patient aged 2-15 years who had a stem cell transplant for acute lymphoblastic leukemia, so the T cells may come from the graft donor. The material was PBMCs, mostly from graft donor cells, obtained 180 days after TCRalphabeta/CD19-depleted stem cell transplant.

This CDR3 reads CASRYSVRGTGELFF. CDR3 bases: TGTGCCAGCAGGTATTCTGTCAGGGGGACCGGGGAGCTGTTTTTT. V gene TRBV28 combines with J gene TRBJ2-2; 7 positions match TRBD1. CDR3 length equals 15 residues. Germline V lookup: CDR1 MDHEN, CDR2 SYDVKM. Losses at the gene ends were 6 bases for V and 5 bases for J; bases not matched to a gene: 9.